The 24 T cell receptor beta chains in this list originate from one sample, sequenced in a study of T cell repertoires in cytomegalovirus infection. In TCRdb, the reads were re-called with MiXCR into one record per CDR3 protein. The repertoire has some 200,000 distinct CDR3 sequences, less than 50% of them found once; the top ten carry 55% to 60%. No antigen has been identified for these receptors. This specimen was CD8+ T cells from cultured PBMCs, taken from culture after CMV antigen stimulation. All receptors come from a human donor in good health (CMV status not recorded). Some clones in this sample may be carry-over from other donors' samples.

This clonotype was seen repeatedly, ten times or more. The CDR3 protein is CASSTGPPNTEAFF. The CDR3, as DNA: TGCGCCAGCAGCACGGGACCACCAAACACTGAAGCTTTCTTT. This rearrangement joins TRBV5-1 to TRBJ1-1; possible D gene TRBD1, 5 bases. V shed 4 bases and J shed 2 bases, with 12 bases lying between them. Looked up from germline, CDR1 is SGHRS and CDR2 is YFSETQ. The CDR3 runs to 14 residues. Filled out from reference TRBV5-1 and TRBJ1-1, the complete variable domain reads KAGVTQTPRYLIKTRGQQVTLSCSPISGHRSVSWYQQTPGQGLQFLFEYFSETQRNKGNFPGRFSGRQFSNSRSEMNVSTLELGDSALYLCASSTGPPNTEAFFGQGTRLTVV.

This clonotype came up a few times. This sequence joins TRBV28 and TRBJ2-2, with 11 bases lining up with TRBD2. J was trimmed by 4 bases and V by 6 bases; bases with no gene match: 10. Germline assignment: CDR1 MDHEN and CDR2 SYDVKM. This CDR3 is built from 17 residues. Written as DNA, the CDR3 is TGTGCCAGCAGCCTACGGCAGGGGACTAGCGGCACCGGGGAGCTGTTTTTT. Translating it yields CASSLRQGTSGTGELFF.

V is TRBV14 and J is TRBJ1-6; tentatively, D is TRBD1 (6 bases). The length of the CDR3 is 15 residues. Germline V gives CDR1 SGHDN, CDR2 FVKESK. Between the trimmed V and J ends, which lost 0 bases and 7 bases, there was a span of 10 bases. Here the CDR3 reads CASSQEQGQNSPLHF. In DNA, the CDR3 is TGTGCCAGCAGCCAAGAACAGGGTCAGAATTCACCCCTCCACTTT.

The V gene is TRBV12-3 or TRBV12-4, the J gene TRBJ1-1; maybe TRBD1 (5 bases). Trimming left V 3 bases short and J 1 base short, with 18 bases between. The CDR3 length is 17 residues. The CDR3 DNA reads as TGTGCCAGCAGTTTTCTTCTACCACCCGACAGGAACACTGAAGCTTTCTTT. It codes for CASSFLLPPDRNTEAFF.

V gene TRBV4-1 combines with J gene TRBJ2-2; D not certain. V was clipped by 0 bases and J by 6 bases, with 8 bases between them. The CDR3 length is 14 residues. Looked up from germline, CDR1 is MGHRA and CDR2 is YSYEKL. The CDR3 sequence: CASSQEPPAGELFF. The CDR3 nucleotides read TGCGCCAGCAGCCAAGAACCCCCGGCCGGGGAGCTGTTTTTT.

The CDR3 spells CASSPADGTEAFF. DNA for the CDR3: TGTGCCAGCAGCCCTGCAGATGGCACTGAAGCTTTCTTT. This chain links TRBV6-4 with TRBJ1-1; D not certain. Germline V gene lookup returns CDR1 MRHNA and CDR2 SNTAGT. The CDR3 consists of 13 residues. V gave up 6 bases and J gave up 4 bases, with 12 bases separating them.

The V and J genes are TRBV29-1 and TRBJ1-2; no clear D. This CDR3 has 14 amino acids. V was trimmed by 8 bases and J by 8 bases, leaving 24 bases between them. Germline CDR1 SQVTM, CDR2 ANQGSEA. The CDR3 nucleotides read TGCAGCACGGAGGAAGGACTCCTGTTAGGGGGCTACACCTTC. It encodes CSTEEGLLLGGYTF.

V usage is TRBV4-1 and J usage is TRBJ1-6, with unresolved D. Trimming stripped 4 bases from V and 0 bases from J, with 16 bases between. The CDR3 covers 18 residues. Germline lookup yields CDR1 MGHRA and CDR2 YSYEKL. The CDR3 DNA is TGCGCCAGCAGCCCAGAGGCGGGGAGAAGCTCCTATAATTCACCCCTCCACTTT. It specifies CASSPEAGRSSYNSPLHF.

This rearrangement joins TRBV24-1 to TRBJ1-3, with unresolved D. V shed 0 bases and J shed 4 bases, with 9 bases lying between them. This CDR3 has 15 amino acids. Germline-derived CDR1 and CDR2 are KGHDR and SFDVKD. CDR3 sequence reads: CATSDLNDAGNTIYF. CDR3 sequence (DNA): TGTGCCACCAGTGATTTGAACGACGCGGGAAACACCATATATTTT.

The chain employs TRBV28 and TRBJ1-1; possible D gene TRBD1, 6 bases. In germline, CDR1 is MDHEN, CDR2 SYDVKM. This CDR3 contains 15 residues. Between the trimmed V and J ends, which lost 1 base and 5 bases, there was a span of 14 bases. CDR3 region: CASSLFGRGGTEAFF. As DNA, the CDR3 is TGTGCCAGCAGTTTATTCGGCAGGGGAGGGACTGAAGCTTTCTTT.

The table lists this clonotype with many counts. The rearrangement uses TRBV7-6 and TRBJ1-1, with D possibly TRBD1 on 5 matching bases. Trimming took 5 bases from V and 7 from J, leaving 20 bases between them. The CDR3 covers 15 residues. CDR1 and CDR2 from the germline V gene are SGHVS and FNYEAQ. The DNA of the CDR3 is TGTGCCAGCAGCCCTAAGGGTACTGACAGTTTTGAAGCTTTCTTT. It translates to CASSPKGTDSFEAFF.

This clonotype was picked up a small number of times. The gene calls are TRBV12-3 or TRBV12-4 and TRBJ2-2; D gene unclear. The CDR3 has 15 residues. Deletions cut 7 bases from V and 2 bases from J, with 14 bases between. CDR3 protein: CASTTVVANTGELFF. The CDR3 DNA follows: TGTGCCAGCACCACAGTGGTAGCCAACACCGGGGAGCTGTTTTTT.

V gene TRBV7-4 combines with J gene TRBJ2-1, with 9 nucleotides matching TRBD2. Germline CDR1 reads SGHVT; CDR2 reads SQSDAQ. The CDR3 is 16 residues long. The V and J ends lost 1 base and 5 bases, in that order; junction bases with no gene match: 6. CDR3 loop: CASSLGRGGPNNEQFF. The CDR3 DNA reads TGTGCCAGCAGCTTAGGGCGGGGGGGACCAAACAATGAGCAGTTCTTC.

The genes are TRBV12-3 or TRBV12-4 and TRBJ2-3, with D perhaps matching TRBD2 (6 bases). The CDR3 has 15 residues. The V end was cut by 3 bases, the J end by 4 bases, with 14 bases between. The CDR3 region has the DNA TGTGCCAGCAGTTTCGAGGGGCGCGGGGCAGATACGCAGTATTTT. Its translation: CASSFEGRGADTQYF.

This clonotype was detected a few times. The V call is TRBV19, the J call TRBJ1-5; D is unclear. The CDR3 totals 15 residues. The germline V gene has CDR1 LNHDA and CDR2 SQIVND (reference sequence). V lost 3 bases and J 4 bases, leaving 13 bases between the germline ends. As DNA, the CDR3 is TGTGCCAGTAGTATGGGGTCCGCGCCGAATCAGCCCCAGCATTTT. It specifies CASSMGSAPNQPQHF. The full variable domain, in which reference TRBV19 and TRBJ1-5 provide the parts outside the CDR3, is DGGITQSPKYLFRKEGQNVTLSCEQNLNHDAMYWYRQDPGQGLRLIYYSQIVNDFQKGDIAEGYSVSREKKESFPLTVTSAQKNPTAFYLCASSMGSAPNQPQHFGDGTRLSIL.

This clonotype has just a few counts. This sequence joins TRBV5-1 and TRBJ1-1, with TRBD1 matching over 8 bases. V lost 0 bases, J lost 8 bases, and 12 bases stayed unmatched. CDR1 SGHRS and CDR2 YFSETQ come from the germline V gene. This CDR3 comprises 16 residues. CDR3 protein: CASSLARTGRPEEAFF. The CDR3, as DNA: TGCGCCAGCAGCTTGGCGAGGACAGGGAGACCTGAAGAAGCTTTCTTT.

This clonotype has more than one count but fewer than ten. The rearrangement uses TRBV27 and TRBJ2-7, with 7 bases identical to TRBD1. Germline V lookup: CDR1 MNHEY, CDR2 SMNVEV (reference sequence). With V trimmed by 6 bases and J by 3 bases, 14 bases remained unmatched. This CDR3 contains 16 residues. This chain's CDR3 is CASRSAIRQGIYEQYF. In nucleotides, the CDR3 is TGTGCCAGCAGGTCGGCTATCCGACAGGGTATCTACGAGCAGTACTTC.

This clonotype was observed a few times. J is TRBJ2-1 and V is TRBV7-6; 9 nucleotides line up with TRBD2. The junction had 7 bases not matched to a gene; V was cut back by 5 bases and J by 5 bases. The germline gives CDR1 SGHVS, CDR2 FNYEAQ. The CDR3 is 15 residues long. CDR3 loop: CASSPLAGANNEQFF. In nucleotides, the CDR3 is TGTGCCAGCAGCCCCTTAGCGGGGGCCAACAATGAGCAGTTCTTC.

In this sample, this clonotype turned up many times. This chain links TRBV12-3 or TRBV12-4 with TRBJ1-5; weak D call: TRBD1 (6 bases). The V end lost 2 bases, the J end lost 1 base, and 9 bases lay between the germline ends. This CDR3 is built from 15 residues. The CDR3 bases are TGTGCCAGCAGTTTAAGGACAGTGAGCAATCAGCCCCAGCATTTT. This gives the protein CASSLRTVSNQPQHF.

CDR3 residues: CASSTGLVNTGELFF. DNA for the CDR3: TGTGCCAGCTCAACAGGACTCGTGAACACCGGGGAGCTGTTTTTT. This chain joins TRBV27 and TRBJ2-2; D possibly matches TRBD1 or TRBD2 (5 bases each). In germline, CDR1 is MNHEY, CDR2 SMNVEV (reference sequence). Trimming pared 8 bases from V and 1 base from J, leaving 14 bases between. The CDR3 has 15 amino acids.

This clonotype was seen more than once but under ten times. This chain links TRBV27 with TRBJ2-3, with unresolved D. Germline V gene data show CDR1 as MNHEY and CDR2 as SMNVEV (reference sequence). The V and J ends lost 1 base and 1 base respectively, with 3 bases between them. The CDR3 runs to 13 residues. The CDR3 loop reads CASSLLGTDTQYF. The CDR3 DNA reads TGTGCCAGCAGTTTATTAGGCACAGATACGCAGTATTTT.

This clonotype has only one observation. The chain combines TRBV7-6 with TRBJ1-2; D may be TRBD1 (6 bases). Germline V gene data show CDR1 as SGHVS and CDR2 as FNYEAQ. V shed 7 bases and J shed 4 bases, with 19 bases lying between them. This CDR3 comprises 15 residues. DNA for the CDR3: TGTGCCAGCATCATGTCCGACAGGCGCCTCTATGGCTACACCTTC. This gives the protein CASIMSDRRLYGYTF. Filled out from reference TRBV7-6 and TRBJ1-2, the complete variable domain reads GAGVSQSPRYKVTKRGQDVALRCDPISGHVSLYWYRQALGQGPEFLTYFNYEAQQDKSGLPNDRFSAERPEGSISTLTIQRTEQRDSAMYRCASIMSDRRLYGYTFGSGTRLTVV.

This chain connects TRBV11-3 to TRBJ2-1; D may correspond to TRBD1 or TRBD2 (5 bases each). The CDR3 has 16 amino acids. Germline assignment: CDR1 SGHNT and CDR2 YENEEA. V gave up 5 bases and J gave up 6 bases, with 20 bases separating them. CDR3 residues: CASSHPGPNTPNEQFF. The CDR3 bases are TGTGCCAGCAGCCATCCGGGACCTAACACCCCCAATGAGCAGTTCTTC.

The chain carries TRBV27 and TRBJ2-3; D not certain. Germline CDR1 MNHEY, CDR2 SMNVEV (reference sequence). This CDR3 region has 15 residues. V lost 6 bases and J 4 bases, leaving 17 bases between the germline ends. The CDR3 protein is CASRSDEPGADTQYF. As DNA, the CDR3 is TGTGCCAGCAGGTCGGACGAGCCTGGCGCAGATACGCAGTATTTT.